This TCR beta chain was identified during a study of early stage breast cancer tumors. Study overall: The ER+/PR+/HER2- tumors included 7 or 8 ductal and a handful of lobular carcinomas.

Blood replicates held 0.5 ug DNA, tumor or normal breast roughly 1.5 ug, two each. Libraries were prepared by immunoSEQ multiplex PCR; TCRdb keeps only in-frame clonotypes and omits some of them. The sample records roughly 5,000 clones, approximately 70% being singletons. This CDR3 is built from 14 residues. V was cut by 1 base and J by 5 bases, with 11 bases left in between. Germline CDR1 SGHAT, CDR2 FQNNGV. The specimen sequenced was breast tumor tissue. The chain combines TRBV11-2 with TRBJ1-2; D gene ambiguous. The sequence came from a person aged 55 to 75 with breast cancer. CDR3 sequence (DNA): TGTGCCAGCAGCTTAGGTTGGGAGTATTATGGCTACACCTTC. Translation gives CASSLGWEYYGYTF.